These 13 T cell receptor beta chains were sequenced from one sample in a study of chemoradiotherapy in HPV16-positive cancers. TCRdb's table, derived via immunoSEQ multiplex PCR, lists solely in-frame clones and lacks some. The table records over 250 clones, about nine tenths of them present only once. The specimen comprised tumor tissue, sampled from a patient who underwent chemoradiotherapy. These receptors all stem from a human donor with HPV-associated anogenital cancer.

The CDR3 region is CASTRQGMNTEAFF. The CDR3 DNA is TGTGCCAGCACCCGACAGGGTATGAACACTGAAGCTTTCTTT. The chain recombines TRBV6-1 with TRBJ1-1, with 7 bases matching TRBD1. Germline V CDR1 and CDR2: MNHNS, SASEGT. Trimming at V came to 7 bases and at J to 0 bases, leaving 5 bases not matched to a gene. This CDR3 comprises 14 residues.

The chain carries TRBV11-2 and TRBJ1-6, with D maybe TRBD1 (6 bases). Germline V gene lookup returns CDR1 SGHAT and CDR2 FQNNGV. Trimming shortened V by 5 bases and J by 4 bases, and 12 bases separated the two germline ends. The CDR3 runs 15 residues. CDR3 nucleotide sequence: TGTGCCAGCAGCCCTGATGGACAGTATAATTCACCCCTCCACTTT. This codes for CASSPDGQYNSPLHF.

This chain uses TRBV30 with TRBJ1-5, with 7 nucleotides matching TRBD1. The trim removed 5 bases at V and 7 bases at J, leaving 17 bases unmatched. Germline values: CDR1 GTSNPN, CDR2 SVGIG (reference sequence). CDR3 length equals 16 residues. DNA of the CDR3: TGTGCCTGGGGAACTAGCCGAACAGGGGTGGGACAGCCCCAGCATTTT. It encodes CAWGTSRTGVGQPQHF.

The CDR3 loop reads CASSSGGTDPDSLGYTF. For the CDR3, the DNA is TGTGCCAGTAGTTCGGGCGGGACAGACCCAGATTCTCTTGGCTACACCTTC. This sequence joins TRBV19 and TRBJ1-2, with 7 bases fitting TRBD1. Trimming removed 5 bases from V and 7 bases from J; junction bases left unmatched: 19. From germline, CDR1 is LNHDA and CDR2 SQIVND (reference sequence). The CDR3 consists of 17 residues. Full variable domain (remainder filled in from reference TRBV19 and TRBJ1-2): DGGITQSPKYLFRKEGQNVTLSCEQNLNHDAMYWYRQDPGQGLRLIYYSQIVNDFQKGDIAEGYSVSREKKESFPLTVTSAQKNPTAFYLCASSSGGTDPDSLGYTFGSGTRLTVV.

The chain employs TRBV9 and TRBJ1-4, with D possibly matching TRBD1 (5 bases). The CDR3 covers 16 residues. Germline CDR1 reads SGDLS; CDR2 reads YYNGEE. Trimming shortened V by 3 bases and J by 4 bases, and 16 bases separated the two germline ends. CDR3 loop: CASSDPGLGGNEKLFF. The CDR3 bases are TGTGCCAGCAGCGACCCGGGCCTCGGGGGTAATGAAAAACTGTTTTTT.

Here the CDR3 DNA reads TGTGCCAGCAGCCTTAGAGACAGGGGGAATTCACCCCTCCACTTT. This encodes CASSLRDRGNSPLHF. This chain joins TRBV6-1 and TRBJ1-6; 9 positions agree with TRBD1. V lost 6 bases and J lost 7; bases outside the gene matches: 7. Germline V gene lookup returns CDR1 MNHNS and CDR2 SASEGT. The CDR3 is made up of 15 amino acids.

This clone has a single count. V and J are TRBV6-5 and TRBJ1-1, with D tentatively TRBD1 (5 bases). Germline CDR1 reads MNHEY; CDR2 reads SVGAGI. Between the trimmed V and J ends, which lost 6 bases and 1 base, there was a span of 15 bases. The CDR3 is 15 residues long. As DNA, the CDR3 is TGTGCCAGCAGCCGTCCTGGGGGGGGGAACACTGAAGCTTTCTTT. Amino acids: CASSRPGGGNTEAFF.

Turning to this clone: One end of the junction is discordant with germline, which a read error may explain. The genes are TRBV7-7 and TRBJ1-2; D unresolved. Looked up from germline, CDR1 is SSHAT and CDR2 is FNYEAQ (reference sequence). This CDR3 is 15 amino acids long. CDR3 sequence reads: CASSSHFKCRKTYGF. The CDR3 nucleotides read TGTGCCAGCAGCAGTCACTTTAAGTGCCGAAAGACCTATGGCTTC.

The chain recombines TRBV6-6 with TRBJ1-2, with TRBD1 identical over 9 bases. The ends lost 4 bases at V and 8 bases at J; junction bases unmatched: 11. The CDR3 loop spans 15 amino acids. Germline V CDR1 and CDR2: MNHNY, SVGAGI (reference sequence). The CDR3 reads CASSFDRDRVEGYTF. DNA of the CDR3: TGTGCCAGCAGTTTCGACCGGGACAGGGTCGAGGGCTACACCTTC.

V and J are TRBV7-8 and TRBJ2-1; D assignment may be TRBD1 or TRBD2 (5 bases each). Trimming removed 1 base from V and 7 bases from J, with 17 bases in between. This CDR3 region has 16 residues. Per the germline V gene, CDR1 is SGHVS and CDR2 is FQNEAQ. The CDR3 DNA follows: TGTGCCAGCAGCTTAGGGCAGGGACCCTGGGGTAATGAGCAGTTCTTC. This codes for CASSLGQGPWGNEQFF.

The gene calls are TRBV4-2 and TRBJ2-3; D possibly corresponds to TRBD2 (5 bases). The germline V and J ends were trimmed by 0 bases and 8 bases, with 15 bases remaining between them. The CDR3 has 15 amino acids. Germline lookup yields CDR1 LGHNA and CDR2 YNFKEQ. The CDR3 nucleotides are TGTGCCAGCAGCCAAGATAGTCTAGGGAGTGGTACGCAGTATTTT. Translating gives CASSQDSLGSGTQYF.

This chain uses TRBV10-3 with TRBJ2-3, with 10 nucleotides matching TRBD2. This CDR3 comprises 14 residues. The germline gives CDR1 ENHRY, CDR2 SYGVKD. J gave up 2 bases and V 8 bases, and 4 bases lay outside the gene matches. CDR3 DNA: TGTGCCATCCGTAGCGGGGGGAACACAGATACGCAGTATTTT. This codes for CAIRSGGNTDTQYF.

DNA of the CDR3: TGTGCCAGCAGCTTAGGGCCAGACACTGAAGCTTTCTTT. Its protein product is CASSLGPDTEAFF. This chain links TRBV11-3 with TRBJ1-1; D not resolved. The ends were cut back, 1 base at V and 3 bases at J, with 6 bases in the middle. The CDR3 is 13 residues long. CDR1 SGHNT and CDR2 YENEEA come from the germline V gene.